This T cell receptor beta chain appears in the sequencing data of a study of T-cell reconstitution after alpha-beta-depleted transplantation in children. Study-level results: Several hundred expanded graft clones reportedly were the source of alpha-beta T cells about two months after transplant. By one year post-transplant, T-cell counts and diversity largely arose from T cells that were newly produced. Surviving recipient T cells and thymic progenitors accounted for the high day-60 TCRbeta diversity observed in some patients.

Preparation of the TCRbeta library used unique molecular identifiers. Each CDR3 protein gets one entry after TCRdb re-called the PCR reads with MiXCR. The sample includes about 32,000 distinct CDR3 sequences, under 7.5% of them seen just once. This clonotype was picked up many times. Its specificity is unknown. The V gene's germline CDR1 is SGHDT and CDR2 YYEEEE. This CDR3 region has 13 residues. The V and J ends lost 0 bases and 6 bases respectively, with 7 bases between them. The receptor was isolated from a child under three years old who had a stem cell transplant for acute myeloid leukemia, so the T cells may come from the graft donor. The gene calls are TRBV5-6 and TRBJ1-5, with D hard to call. Sequencing used peripheral blood, obtained 60 days after TCRalphabeta/CD19-depleted stem cell transplant. This CDR3 is CASSLGGAQPQHF. The CDR3 bases are TGTGCCAGCAGCTTGGGGGGTGCTCAGCCCCAGCATTTT.